This T cell receptor beta chain was documented in a study of T cells expressing NK-cell markers. General study findings and limits: In a few donors, these clonotypes also led the CD3+CD56-NKG2C+ fraction.

The CDR3 is made up of 13 amino acids. From germline, CDR1 is SQVTM and CDR2 ANQGSEA. A word on this clonotype: Its cognate antigen is unknown.

As the method of synthesis, 5'RACE template switching with UMIs yielded TCR beta cDNA. TCRdb re-called the 5' RACE reads; every CDR3 protein appears as one record, without DNA. The table lists about 260,000 distinct CDR3 sequences. Material: blood T cells: a sorted CD56 or NKG2C T cell subset, CD4+ or CD8+ T cells, or bulk PBMC T cells (not recorded which). The receptor comes from a woman aged 18 to 75 in good health. The chain has TRBV29-1 and TRBJ1-2. This chain's CDR3 is CSVTNLGNYGYTF.